This entry is about one T cell receptor (beta chain). The data originate from a study of blood T cell repertoires in COVID-19. Turning to the study itself: From the United States, Italy and Spain came samples of acute and convalescent COVID-19.

Losses at the gene ends were 5 bases for V and 11 bases for J; bases not matched to a gene: 4. The length of the CDR3 is 11 residues. Assay used: immunoSEQ multiplex PCR; TCRdb lists only in-frame clones, some missing. The sample holds under 500,000 clones, roughly 90% seen once. The chain recombines TRBV12-3 or TRBV12-4 with TRBJ1-1; 8 nucleotides align to TRBD1. The material sequenced was peripheral blood. This receptor was obtained from a woman in her thirties with acute or convalescent COVID-19. CDR3 bases: TGTGCCAGCAGTCCAGGGGGCCGTGCTTTCTTT. It encodes CASSPGGRAFF.